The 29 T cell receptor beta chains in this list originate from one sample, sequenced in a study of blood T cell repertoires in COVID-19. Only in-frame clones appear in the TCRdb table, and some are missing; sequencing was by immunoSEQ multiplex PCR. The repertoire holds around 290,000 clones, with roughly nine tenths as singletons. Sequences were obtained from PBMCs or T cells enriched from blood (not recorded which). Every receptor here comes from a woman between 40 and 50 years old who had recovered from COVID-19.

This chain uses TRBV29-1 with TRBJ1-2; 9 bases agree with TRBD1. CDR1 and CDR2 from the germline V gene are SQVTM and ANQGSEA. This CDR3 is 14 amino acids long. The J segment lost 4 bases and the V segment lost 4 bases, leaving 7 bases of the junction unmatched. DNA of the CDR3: TGCAGCGTTGCGACGGCGACAGGGGGCTATGGCTACACCTTC. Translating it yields CSVATATGGYGYTF.

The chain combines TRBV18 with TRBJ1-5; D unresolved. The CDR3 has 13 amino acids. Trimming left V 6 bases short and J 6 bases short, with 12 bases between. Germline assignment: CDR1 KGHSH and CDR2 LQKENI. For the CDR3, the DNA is TGTGCCAGCTCCCCCGGGAAGACTCAGCCCCAGCATTTT. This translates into CASSPGKTQPQHF.

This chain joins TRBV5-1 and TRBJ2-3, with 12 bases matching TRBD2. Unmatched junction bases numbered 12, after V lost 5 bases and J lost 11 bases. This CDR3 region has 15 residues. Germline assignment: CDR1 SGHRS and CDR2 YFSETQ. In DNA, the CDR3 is TGCGCCAGCAGTTACGATCTAGCGGGAGGGCCGGGGCAGTATTTT. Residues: CASSYDLAGGPGQYF.

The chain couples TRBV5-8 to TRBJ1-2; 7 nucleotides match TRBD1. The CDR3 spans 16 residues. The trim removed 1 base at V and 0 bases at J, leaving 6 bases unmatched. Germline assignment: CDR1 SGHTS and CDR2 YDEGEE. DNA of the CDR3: TGTGCCAGCAGCTTGTTGGCAGGGGGAACTAACTATGGCTACACCTTC. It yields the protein CASSLLAGGTNYGYTF.

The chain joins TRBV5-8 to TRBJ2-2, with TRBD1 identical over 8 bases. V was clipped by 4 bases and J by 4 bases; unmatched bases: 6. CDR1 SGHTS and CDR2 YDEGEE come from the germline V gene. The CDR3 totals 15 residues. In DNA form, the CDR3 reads TGTGCCAGCAGCAACGGACAGGGTTTCACCGGGGAGCTGTTTTTT. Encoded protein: CASSNGQGFTGELFF.

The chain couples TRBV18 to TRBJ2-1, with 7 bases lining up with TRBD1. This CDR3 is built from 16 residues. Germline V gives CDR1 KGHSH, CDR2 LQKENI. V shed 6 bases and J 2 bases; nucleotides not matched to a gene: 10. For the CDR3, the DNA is TGTGCCAGCTCTTCTCGGACAGGCGACACCTACAATGAGCAGTTCTTC. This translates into CASSSRTGDTYNEQFF. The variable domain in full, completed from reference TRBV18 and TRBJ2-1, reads NAGVMQNPRHLVRRRGQEARLRCSPMKGHSHVYWYRQLPEEGLKFMVYLQKENIIDESGMPKERFSAEFPKEGPSILRIQQVVRGDSAAYFCASSSRTGDTYNEQFFGPGTRLTVL.

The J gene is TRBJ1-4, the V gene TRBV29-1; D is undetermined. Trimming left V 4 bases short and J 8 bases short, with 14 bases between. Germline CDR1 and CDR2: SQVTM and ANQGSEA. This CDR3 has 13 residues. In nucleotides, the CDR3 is TGCAGCGTTGGTTTACTGTACGGGGAAAAACTGTTTTTT. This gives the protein CSVGLLYGEKLFF.

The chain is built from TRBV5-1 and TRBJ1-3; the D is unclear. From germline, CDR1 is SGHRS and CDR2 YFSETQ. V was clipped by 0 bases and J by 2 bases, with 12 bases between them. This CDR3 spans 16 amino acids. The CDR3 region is CASSLEAPEAGNTIYF. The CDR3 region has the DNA TGCGCCAGCAGCTTGGAGGCACCCGAGGCTGGAAACACCATATATTTT.

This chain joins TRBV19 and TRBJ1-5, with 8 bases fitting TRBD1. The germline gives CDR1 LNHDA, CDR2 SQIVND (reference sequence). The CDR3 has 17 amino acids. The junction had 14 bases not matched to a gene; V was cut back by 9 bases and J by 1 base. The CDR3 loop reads CASLDRGEGGSNQPQHF. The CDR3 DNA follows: TGTGCCAGCCTCGACAGGGGAGAGGGAGGAAGCAATCAGCCCCAGCATTTT.

The CDR3 DNA reads as TGTGCCAGCGCAACCGGGACAGGGTCACAGCCCCAGCATTTT. Encoded protein: CASATGTGSQPQHF. The rearrangement joins TRBV27 to TRBJ1-5, with 9 bases identical to TRBD1. Germline V gives CDR1 MNHEY, CDR2 SMNVEV (reference sequence). The CDR3 has 14 residues. After removal of 8 bases from V and 7 bases from J, the junction contained 9 bases not matched to a gene.

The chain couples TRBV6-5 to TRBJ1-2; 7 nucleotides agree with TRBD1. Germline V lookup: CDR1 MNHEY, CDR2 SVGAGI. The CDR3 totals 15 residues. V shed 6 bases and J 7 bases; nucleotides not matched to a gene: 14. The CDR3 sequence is CASRRGQRLGSGYTF. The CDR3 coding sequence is TGTGCCAGCAGGAGGGGACAGAGGCTTGGGAGTGGCTACACCTTC.

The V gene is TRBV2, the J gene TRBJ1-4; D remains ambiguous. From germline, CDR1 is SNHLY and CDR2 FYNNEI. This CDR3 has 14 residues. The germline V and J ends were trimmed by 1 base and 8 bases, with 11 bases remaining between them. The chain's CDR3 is CASSEGQSSEKLFF. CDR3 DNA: TGTGCCAGCAGTGAAGGGCAGAGTAGCGAAAAACTGTTTTTT.

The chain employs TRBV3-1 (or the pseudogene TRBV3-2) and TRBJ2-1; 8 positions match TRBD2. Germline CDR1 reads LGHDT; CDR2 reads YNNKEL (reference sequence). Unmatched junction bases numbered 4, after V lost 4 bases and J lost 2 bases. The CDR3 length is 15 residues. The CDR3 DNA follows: TGTGCCAGCAGCCGGAGGCGGGGGGCCTACAATGAGCAGTTCTTC. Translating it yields CASSRRRGAYNEQFF.

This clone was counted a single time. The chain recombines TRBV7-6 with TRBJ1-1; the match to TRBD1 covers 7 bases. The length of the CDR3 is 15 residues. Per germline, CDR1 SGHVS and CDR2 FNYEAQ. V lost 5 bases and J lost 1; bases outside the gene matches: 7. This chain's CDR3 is CASSSHRGQNTEAFF. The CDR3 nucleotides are TGTGCCAGCAGCAGCCACAGGGGCCAGAACACTGAAGCTTTCTTT.

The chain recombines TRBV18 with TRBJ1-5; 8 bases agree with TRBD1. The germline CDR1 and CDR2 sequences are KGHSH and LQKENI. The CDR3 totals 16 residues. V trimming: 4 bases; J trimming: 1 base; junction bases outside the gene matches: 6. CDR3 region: CASSLLRTGSNQPQHF. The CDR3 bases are TGTGCCAGCTCACTCCTAAGGACAGGGAGCAATCAGCCCCAGCATTTT.

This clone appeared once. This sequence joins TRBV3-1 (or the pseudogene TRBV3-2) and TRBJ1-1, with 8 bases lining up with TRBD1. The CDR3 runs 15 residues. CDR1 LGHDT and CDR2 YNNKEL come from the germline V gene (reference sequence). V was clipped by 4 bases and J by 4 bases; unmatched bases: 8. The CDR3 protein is CASSLSQGASTEAFF. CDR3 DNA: TGTGCCAGCAGCCTAAGCCAGGGGGCTAGCACTGAAGCTTTCTTT.

Written as DNA, the CDR3 is TGTGCCAGCAGCTCACAGGGACTGAACACTGAAGCTTTCTTT. Translating it yields CASSSQGLNTEAFF. This chain links TRBV7-3 with TRBJ1-1; D may be TRBD1 (6 bases). The CDR3 is 14 amino acids. Germline V CDR1 and CDR2: SGHTA, FQGTGA. V lost 4 bases and J 0 bases, leaving 9 bases between the germline ends.

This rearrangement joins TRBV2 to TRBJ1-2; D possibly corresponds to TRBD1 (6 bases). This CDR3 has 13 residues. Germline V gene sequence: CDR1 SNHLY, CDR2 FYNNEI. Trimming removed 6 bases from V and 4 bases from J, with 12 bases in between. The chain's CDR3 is CASRRTDLYGYTF. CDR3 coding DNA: TGTGCCAGCAGGAGGACAGACCTCTATGGCTACACCTTC.

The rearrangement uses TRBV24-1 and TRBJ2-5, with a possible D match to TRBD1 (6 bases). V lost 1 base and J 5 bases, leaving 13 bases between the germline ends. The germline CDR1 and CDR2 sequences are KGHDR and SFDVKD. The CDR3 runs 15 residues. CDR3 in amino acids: CATSDFSQGTETQYF. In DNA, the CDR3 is TGTGCCACCAGTGATTTCTCGCAGGGGACGGAGACCCAGTACTTC.

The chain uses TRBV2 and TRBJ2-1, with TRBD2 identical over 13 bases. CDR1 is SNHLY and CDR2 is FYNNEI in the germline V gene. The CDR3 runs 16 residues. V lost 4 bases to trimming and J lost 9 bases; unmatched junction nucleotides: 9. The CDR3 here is CASSGTSGSVGGEQFF. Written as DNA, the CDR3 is TGTGCCAGCAGTGGGACTAGCGGGAGTGTGGGGGGTGAGCAGTTCTTC.

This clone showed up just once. CDR3 loop: CASSQGDRLAKNIQYF. CDR3 nucleotide sequence: TGCGCCAGCAGCCAAGGGGACAGGTTAGCCAAAAACATTCAGTACTTC. This chain uses TRBV4-1 with TRBJ2-4; TRBD1 matches at 8 bases. This CDR3 comprises 16 residues. Germline V gene data show CDR1 as MGHRA and CDR2 as YSYEKL. The ends lost 1 base at V and 0 bases at J; junction bases unmatched: 2.

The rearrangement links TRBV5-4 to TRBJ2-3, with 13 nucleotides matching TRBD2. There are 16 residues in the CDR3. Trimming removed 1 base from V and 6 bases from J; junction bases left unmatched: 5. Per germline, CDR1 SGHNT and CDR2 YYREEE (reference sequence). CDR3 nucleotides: TGTGCCAGCAGCTTGTCCGGGACTAGCGGGACCGATACGCAGTATTTT. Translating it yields CASSLSGTSGTDTQYF.

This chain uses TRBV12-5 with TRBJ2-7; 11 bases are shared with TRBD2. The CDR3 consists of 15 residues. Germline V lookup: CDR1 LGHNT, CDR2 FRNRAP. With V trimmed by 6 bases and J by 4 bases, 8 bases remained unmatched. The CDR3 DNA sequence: TGTGCTAGTGGATACTCTAGCGGGGGGTCGTACGAGCAGTACTTC. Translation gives CASGYSSGGSYEQYF. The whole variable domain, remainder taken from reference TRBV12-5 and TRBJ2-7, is DARVTQTPRHKVTEMGQEVTMRCQPILGHNTVFWYRQTMMQGLELLAYFRNRAPLDDSGMPKDRFSAEMPDATLATLKIQPSEPRDSAVYFCASGYSSGGSYEQYFGPGTRLTVT.

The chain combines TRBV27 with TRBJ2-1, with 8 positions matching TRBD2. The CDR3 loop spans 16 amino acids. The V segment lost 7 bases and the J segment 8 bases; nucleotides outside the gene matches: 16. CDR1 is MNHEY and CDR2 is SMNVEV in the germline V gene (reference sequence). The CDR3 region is CASNLVASGLRDEQFF. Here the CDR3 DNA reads TGTGCCAGCAACCTTGTGGCTAGCGGGCTTCGGGATGAGCAGTTCTTC.

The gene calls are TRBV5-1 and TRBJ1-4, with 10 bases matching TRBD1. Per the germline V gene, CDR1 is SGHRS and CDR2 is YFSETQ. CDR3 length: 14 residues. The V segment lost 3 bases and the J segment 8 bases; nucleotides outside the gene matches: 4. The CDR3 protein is CASSWKDRGEKLFF. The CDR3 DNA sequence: TGCGCCAGCAGCTGGAAGGACAGGGGGGAAAAACTGTTTTTT.

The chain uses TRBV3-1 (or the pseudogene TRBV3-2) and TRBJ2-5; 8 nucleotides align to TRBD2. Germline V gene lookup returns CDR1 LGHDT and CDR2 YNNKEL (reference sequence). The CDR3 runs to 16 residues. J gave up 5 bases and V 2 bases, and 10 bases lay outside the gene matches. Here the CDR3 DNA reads TGTGCCAGCAGCCAATGGCGGGGGGAAGTAGGGGAGACCCAGTACTTC. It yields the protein CASSQWRGEVGETQYF.

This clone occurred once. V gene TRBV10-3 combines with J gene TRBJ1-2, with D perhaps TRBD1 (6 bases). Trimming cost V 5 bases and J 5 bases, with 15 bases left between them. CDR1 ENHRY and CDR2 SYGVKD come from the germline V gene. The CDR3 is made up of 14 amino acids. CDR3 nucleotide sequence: TGTGCCATCAGTCGGACAGAGCGAACTTATGGCTACACCTTC. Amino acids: CAISRTERTYGYTF.

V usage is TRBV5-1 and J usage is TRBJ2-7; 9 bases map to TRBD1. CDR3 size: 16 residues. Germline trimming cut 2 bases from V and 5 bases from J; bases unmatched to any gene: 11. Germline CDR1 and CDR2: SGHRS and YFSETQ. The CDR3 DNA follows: TGCGCCAGCAGCTTAGAACCGGGACAGGGCCGCCACGAGCAGTACTTC. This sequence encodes CASSLEPGQGRHEQYF.

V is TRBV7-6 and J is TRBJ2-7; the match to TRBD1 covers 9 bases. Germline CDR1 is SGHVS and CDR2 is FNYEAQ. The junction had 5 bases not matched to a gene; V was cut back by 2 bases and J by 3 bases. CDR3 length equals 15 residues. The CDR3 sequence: CASSLRPGQGYEQYF. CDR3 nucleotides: TGTGCCAGCAGCTTACGTCCGGGACAGGGCTACGAGCAGTACTTC.